This T cell receptor (beta chain) was profiled in a study of cytomegalovirus exposure and HLA in healthy donors. Worth noting for this clone: Its antigen is not known.

CDR1 and CDR2 from the germline V gene are SGHRS and YFSETQ. The CDR3 is 15 residues long. V was clipped by 4 bases and J by 0 bases, with 10 bases between them. Study-wide points: TRBV6-2, TRBV6-3 and some other V segments were excluded as indistinguishable. Earlier analysis looked at TCR beta V segments, and most were productive about 87% or about 30% of the time. Upon later analysis, TCR association rates were observed to vary by HLA locus, being highest for DRB1 and lowest for HLA-C.

The PCR made use of 60 Vbeta and 13 Jbeta primers. Original processing notes: Some 11 million of the roughly 80 million unique TCR beta chains counted in a later analysis were shared. Using immunoSEQ multiplex PCR, the repertoire was profiled, and TCRdb retains in-frame clones only, with some absent. For V, J and clone size, that table is used; D and trimming come from the DNA. This table has 140,000 to 150,000 clones, approximately 80% appearing once. The TCR comes from a woman aged 18-29 years in good health and CMV-seropositive. Sequenced material: PBMCs. This chain connects TRBV5-1 to TRBJ2-2, with a possible D match to TRBD2 (6 bases). The CDR3 reads CASSPSGANTGELFF. In DNA, the CDR3 is TGCGCCAGCAGCCCCTCGGGGGCGAACACCGGGGAGCTGTTTTTT.